The entry that follows covers one TCR beta chain sequence. What it recognizes is unknown. CDR3 length equals 13 residues. CDR1 and CDR2 from the germline V gene are LNHDA and SQIVND (reference sequence). Between the trimmed V and J ends, which lost 3 bases and 2 bases, there was a span of 6 bases. This entry comes from a study of graft-versus-host responses after intestinal transplantation. Some clones are missing from TCRdb's copy, which holds only in-frame ones; the method was immunoSEQ multiplex PCR. The sample has 130,000 or so clones, around nine tenths seen once. The sample was unstimulated CD4+ T cells sorted from spleen or lymph node cells, taken before intestinal transplant. The gene calls are TRBV19 and TRBJ2-3; D gene unclear. The TCR originated in a human donor who received an intestinal transplant. This chain's CDR3 is CASSIPNTDTQYF. DNA for the CDR3: TGTGCCAGTAGTATCCCAAACACAGATACGCAGTATTTT.